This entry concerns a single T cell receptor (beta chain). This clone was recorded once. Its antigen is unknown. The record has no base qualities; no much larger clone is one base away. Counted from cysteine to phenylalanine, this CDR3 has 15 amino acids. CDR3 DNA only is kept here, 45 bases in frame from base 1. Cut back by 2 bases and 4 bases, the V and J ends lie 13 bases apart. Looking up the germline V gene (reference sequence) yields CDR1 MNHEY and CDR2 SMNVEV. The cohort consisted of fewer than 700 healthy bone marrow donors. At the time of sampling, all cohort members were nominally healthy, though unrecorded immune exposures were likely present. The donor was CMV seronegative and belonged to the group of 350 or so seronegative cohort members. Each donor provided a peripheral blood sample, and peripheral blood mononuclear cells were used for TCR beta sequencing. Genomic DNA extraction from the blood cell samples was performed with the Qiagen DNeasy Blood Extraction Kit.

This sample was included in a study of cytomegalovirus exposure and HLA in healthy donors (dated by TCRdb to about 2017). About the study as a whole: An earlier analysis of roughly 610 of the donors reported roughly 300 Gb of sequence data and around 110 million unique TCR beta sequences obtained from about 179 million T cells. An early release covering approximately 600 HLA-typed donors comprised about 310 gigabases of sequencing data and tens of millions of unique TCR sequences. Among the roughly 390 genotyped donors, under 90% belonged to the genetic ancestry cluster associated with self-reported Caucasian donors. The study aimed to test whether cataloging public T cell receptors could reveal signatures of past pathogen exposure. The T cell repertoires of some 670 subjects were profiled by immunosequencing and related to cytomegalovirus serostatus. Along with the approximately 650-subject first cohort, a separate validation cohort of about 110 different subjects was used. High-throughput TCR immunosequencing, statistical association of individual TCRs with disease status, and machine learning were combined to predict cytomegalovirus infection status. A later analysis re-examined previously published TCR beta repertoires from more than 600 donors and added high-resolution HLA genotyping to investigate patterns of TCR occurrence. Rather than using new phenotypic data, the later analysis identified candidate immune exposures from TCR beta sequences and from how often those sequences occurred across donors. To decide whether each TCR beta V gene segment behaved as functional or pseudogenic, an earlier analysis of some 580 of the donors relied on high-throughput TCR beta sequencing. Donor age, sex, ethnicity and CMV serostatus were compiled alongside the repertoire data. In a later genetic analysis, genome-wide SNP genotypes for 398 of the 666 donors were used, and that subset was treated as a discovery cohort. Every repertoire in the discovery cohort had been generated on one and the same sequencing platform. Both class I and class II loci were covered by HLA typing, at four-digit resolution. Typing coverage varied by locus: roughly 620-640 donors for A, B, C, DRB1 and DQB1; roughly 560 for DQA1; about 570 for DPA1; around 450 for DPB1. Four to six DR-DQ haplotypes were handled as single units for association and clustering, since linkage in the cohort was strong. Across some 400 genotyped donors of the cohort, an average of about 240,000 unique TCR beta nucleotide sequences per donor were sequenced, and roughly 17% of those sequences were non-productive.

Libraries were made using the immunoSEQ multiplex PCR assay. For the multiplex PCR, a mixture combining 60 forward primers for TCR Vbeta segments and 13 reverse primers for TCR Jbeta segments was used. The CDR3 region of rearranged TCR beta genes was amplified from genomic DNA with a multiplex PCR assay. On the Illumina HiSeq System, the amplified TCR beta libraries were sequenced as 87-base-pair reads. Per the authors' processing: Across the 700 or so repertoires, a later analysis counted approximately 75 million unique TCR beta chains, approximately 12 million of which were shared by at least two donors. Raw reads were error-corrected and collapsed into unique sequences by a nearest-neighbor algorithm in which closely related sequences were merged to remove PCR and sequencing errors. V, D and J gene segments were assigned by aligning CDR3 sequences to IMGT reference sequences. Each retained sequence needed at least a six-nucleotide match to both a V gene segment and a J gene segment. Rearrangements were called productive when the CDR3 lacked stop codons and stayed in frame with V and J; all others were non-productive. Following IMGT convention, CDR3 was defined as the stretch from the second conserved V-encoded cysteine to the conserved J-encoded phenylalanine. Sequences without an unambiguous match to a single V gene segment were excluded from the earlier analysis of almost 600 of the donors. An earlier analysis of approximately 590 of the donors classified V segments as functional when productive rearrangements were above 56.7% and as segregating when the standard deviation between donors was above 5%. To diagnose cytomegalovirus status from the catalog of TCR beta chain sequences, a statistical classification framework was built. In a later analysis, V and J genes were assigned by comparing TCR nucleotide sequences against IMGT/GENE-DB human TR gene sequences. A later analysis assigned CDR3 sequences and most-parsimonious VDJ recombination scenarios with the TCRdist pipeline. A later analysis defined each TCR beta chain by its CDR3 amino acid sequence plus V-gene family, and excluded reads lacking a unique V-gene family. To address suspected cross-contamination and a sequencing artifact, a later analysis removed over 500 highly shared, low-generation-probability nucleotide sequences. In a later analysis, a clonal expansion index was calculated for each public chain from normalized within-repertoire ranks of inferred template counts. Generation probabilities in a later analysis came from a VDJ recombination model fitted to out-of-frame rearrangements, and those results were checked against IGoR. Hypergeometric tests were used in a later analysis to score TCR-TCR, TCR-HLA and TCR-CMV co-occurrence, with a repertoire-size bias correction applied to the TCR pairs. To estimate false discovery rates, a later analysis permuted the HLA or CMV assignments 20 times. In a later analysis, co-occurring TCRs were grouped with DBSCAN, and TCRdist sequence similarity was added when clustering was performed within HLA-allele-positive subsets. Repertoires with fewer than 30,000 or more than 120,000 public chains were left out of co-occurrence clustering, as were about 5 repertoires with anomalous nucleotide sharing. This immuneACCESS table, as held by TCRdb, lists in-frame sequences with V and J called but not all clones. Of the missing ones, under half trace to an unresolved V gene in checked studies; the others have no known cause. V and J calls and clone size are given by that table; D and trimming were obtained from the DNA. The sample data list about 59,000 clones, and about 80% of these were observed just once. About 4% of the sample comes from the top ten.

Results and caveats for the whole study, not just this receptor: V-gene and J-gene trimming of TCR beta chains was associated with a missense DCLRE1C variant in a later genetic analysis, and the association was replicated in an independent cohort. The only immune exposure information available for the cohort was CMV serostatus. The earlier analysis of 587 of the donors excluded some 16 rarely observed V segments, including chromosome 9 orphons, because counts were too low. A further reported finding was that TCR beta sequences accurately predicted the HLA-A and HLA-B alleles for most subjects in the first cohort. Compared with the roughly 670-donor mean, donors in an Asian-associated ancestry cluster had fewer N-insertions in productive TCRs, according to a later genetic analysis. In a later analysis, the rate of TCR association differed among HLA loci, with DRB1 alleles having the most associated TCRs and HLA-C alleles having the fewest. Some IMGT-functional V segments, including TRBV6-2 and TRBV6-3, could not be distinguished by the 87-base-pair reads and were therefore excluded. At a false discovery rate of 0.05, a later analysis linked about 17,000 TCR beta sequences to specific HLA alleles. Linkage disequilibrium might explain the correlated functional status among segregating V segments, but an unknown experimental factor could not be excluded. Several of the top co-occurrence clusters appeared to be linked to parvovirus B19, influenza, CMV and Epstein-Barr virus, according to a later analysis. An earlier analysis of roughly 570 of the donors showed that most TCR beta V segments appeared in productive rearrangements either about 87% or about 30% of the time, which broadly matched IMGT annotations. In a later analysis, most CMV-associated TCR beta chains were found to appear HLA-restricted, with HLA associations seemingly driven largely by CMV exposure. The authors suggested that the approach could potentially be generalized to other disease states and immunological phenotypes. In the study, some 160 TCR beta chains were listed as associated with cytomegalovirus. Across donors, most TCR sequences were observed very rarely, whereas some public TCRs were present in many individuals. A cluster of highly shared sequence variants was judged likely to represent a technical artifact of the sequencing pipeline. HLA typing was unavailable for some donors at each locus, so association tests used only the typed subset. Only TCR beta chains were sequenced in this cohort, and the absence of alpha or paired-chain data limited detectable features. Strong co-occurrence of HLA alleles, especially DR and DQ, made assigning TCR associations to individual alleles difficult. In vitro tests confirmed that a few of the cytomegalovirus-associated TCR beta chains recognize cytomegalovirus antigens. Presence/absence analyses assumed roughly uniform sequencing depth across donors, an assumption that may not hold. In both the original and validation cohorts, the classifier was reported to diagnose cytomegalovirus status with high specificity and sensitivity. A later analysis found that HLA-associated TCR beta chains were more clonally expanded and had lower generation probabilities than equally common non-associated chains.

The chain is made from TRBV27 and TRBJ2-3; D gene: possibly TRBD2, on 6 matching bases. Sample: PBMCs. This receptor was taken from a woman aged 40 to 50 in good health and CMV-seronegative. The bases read TGTGCCAGCAGTTTAAAAGGGCCGGGGGCAGATACGCAGTATTTT. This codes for CASSLKGPGADTQYF.